The 5 T cell receptor beta chains listed next were all sequenced from one sample in a study of cytomegalovirus exposure and HLA in healthy donors. The PCR used 60 Vbeta and 13 Jbeta primers. Only in-frame clones appear in the TCRdb table, and some are missing; sequencing was by immunoSEQ multiplex PCR. The table has approximately 170,000 clones, approximately 80% seen once. Source material: PBMCs. These TCRs come from a man aged 18 to 30 in good health and CMV-seropositive.

The V call is TRBV21-1, the J call TRBJ2-7; the D segment call TRBD2 is taken from the table without a DNA check. TRBV21-1 is an annotated pseudogene. The CDR3 is 14 residues long. The CDR3 bases are TGTGCCAGCAGCCCCTACCTACTAGCCCGGGAGCAGTACTTC. This codes for CASSPYLLAREQYF.

The J gene is TRBJ1-5, the V gene TRBV6-1, with 9 bases aligning to TRBD1. Germline CDR1 and CDR2: MNHNS and SASEGT. The V gene end was trimmed by 8 bases and the J gene end by 4 bases; junction bases not matched to a gene: 9. There are 15 residues in the CDR3. The DNA of the CDR3 is TGTGCCAGCGGACTACAGGGGGCTCAAAATCAGCCCCAGCATTTT. Protein: CASGLQGAQNQPQHF.

The chain carries TRBV5-6 and TRBJ1-1, with 11 bases aligning to TRBD1. The CDR3 is made up of 17 amino acids. In germline, CDR1 is SGHDT, CDR2 YYEEEE. V shed 3 bases and J 0 bases; nucleotides not matched to a gene: 7. CDR3 sequence (DNA): TGTGCCAGCAGCTGGGGACAGGGGGTTTGGATGAACACTGAAGCTTTCTTT. This codes for CASSWGQGVWMNTEAFF.

The V gene is TRBV27, the J gene TRBJ2-6; 8 nucleotides line up with TRBD1. Germline V lookup: CDR1 MNHEY, CDR2 SMNVEV (reference sequence). V trimming: 5 bases; J trimming: 0 bases; junction bases outside the gene matches: 9. CDR3 length equals 18 residues. This CDR3 is CASSLGTGTISGANVLTF. DNA of the CDR3: TGTGCCAGCAGTCTAGGGACAGGAACTATCTCTGGGGCCAACGTCCTGACTTTC.

The J gene is TRBJ2-1, the V gene TRBV27; 8 nucleotides agree with TRBD2. This CDR3 has 17 amino acids. Germline V CDR1 and CDR2: MNHEY, SMNVEV (reference sequence). V shed 6 bases, J shed 4 bases, and the junction held 14 bases outside the gene matches. CDR3 residues: CASRTGSSGSLYNEQFF. As DNA, the CDR3 is TGTGCCAGCAGGACCGGATCGAGCGGGAGTTTGTACAATGAGCAGTTCTTC.